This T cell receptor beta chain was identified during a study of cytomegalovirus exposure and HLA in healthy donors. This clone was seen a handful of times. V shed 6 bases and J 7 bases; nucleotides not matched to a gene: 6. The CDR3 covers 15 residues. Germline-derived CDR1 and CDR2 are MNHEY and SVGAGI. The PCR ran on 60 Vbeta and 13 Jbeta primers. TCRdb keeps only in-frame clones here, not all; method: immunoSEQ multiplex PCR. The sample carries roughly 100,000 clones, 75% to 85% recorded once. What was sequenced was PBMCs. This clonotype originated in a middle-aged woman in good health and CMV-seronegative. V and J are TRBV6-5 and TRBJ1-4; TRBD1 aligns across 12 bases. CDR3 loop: CASSRDRGQAEKLFF. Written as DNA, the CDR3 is TGTGCCAGCAGCAGGGACAGGGGGCAGGCTGAAAAACTGTTTTTT.